Shown below are 8 T cell receptor beta chains from a single sample sequenced in a study of blood T cell repertoires in COVID-19 (dated by TCRdb to 2019 to 2021). Libraries came from the immunoSEQ multiplex PCR assay. Entries here come from immuneACCESS through TCRdb and include only in-frame sequences with V and J called. Some clones fail to appear in such tables; in the studies checked, an unresolved V gene covers under half of the shortfall, and the cause of the remainder is unknown. In this sample the table shows about 160,000 clones, about 80% of which occur a single time. The top ten hold more than 2% of the sample. The sequenced material came from peripheral blood. The origin of the receptors is a man aged 65 to 79 with acute or convalescent COVID-19.

The rearrangement uses TRBV29-1 and TRBJ2-3; TRBD2 matches 11 bases. In germline, CDR1 is SQVTM, CDR2 ANQGSEA. CDR3 length: 14 residues. The J segment lost 6 bases and the V segment lost 7 bases, leaving 9 bases of the junction unmatched. The CDR3 DNA reads as TGCAGCGCCCTAGCGGGAGGATTAGCGGATACGCAGTATTTT. Protein: CSALAGGLADTQYF.

The chain combines TRBV7-2 with TRBJ2-3; no clear D. The CDR3 sequence is 14 residues long. With 5 bases removed from V and 6 bases from J, the gap between germline ends came to 15 bases. CDR1 is SGHTA, CDR2 FQGNSA, per germline. CDR3 sequence reads: CASSSRRSGDTQYF. DNA for the CDR3: TGTGCCAGCAGCAGCAGAAGATCCGGGGATACGCAGTATTTT.

The genes are TRBV18 and TRBJ1-5; D may be TRBD1 (5 bases). Looked up from germline, CDR1 is KGHSH and CDR2 is LQKENI. CDR3 length: 14 residues. Trimming left V 2 bases short and J 7 bases short, with 12 bases between. The CDR3 sequence is CASSPGAGGQPQHF. The CDR3 nucleotides are TGTGCCAGCTCACCAGGCGCGGGGGGACAGCCCCAGCATTTT. The full variable domain, completed using reference TRBV18 and TRBJ1-5, is NAGVMQNPRHLVRRRGQEARLRCSPMKGHSHVYWYRQLPEEGLKFMVYLQKENIIDESGMPKERFSAEFPKEGPSILRIQQVVRGDSAAYFCASSPGAGGQPQHFGDGTRLSIL.

The chain joins TRBV18 to TRBJ2-1; 7 bases map to TRBD1. J gave up 6 bases and V 4 bases, and 6 bases lay outside the gene matches. In germline, CDR1 is KGHSH, CDR2 LQKENI. The CDR3 spans 14 residues. CDR3 coding DNA: TGTGCCAGCTCACGGGATCCAGGGGGCAATGAGCAGTTCTTC. This gives the protein CASSRDPGGNEQFF.

The chain has TRBV6-6 and TRBJ2-7; D possibly corresponds to TRBD2 (5 bases). Per germline, CDR1 MNHNY and CDR2 SVGAGI (reference sequence). CDR3 length: 14 amino acids. Trimming took off 7 bases at V and 3 bases at J, with 16 bases between the two ends. The CDR3 here is CASKPGSSGYEQYF. CDR3 nucleotides: TGTGCCAGCAAGCCTGGGAGTTCGGGCTACGAGCAGTACTTC.

The chain couples TRBV18 to TRBJ2-1; TRBD1 is a possible D gene (5 bases). The CDR3 loop spans 13 amino acids. The germline CDR1 and CDR2 sequences are KGHSH and LQKENI. V lost 2 bases and J 8 bases, leaving 10 bases between the germline ends. The CDR3 coding sequence is TGTGCCAGCTCACCAGGCCAGGGCCATGAGCAGTTCTTC. Its protein product is CASSPGQGHEQFF.

This clone was counted ten times or more. The chain links TRBV3-1 (or the pseudogene TRBV3-2) to TRBJ2-2; D remains ambiguous. The CDR3 is 14 amino acids. Germline values: CDR1 LGHDT, CDR2 YNNKEL (reference sequence). Trimming stripped 4 bases from V and 5 bases from J, with 11 bases between. CDR3 in amino acids: CASSPLSITGELFF. CDR3 nucleotides: TGTGCCAGCAGCCCCCTCAGTATTACCGGGGAGCTGTTTTTT.

The rearrangement uses TRBV27 and TRBJ1-2; TRBD1 matches at 8 bases. V gave up 4 bases and J gave up 5 bases; unmatched junction bases: 3. The CDR3 contains 13 residues. Germline V gene lookup returns CDR1 MNHEY and CDR2 SMNVEV (reference sequence). CDR3 residues: CASSSRQGYGYTF. CDR3 DNA: TGTGCCAGCAGTTCCCGACAGGGGTATGGCTACACCTTC.